The entry below gives a single TCR beta chain sequence along with its context. TCRdb itself ran the RT-PCR reads through MiXCR, one entry per CDR3 protein. The table includes some 550,000 distinct CDR3 sequences, under 30% detected once. The sample comes from a study of response to subunit inactivated influenza vaccine. With 3 bases removed from V and 6 bases from J, the gap between germline ends came to 9 bases. The CDR3 sequence is 12 residues long. Germline loops: CDR1 DFQATT, CDR2 SNEGSKA (reference sequence). The data also belong to a second study, concerning T cells expressing NK-cell markers. As that report states: The TCR beta cDNA came from 5'RACE template switching with UMIs. The authors sequenced eight donors, of whom seven were HCMV-seropositive and one was seronegative. Dominance of the CD3+CD56-NKG2C+ fraction by these clonotypes also held in four donors.

The V and J genes are TRBV20-1 and TRBJ2-1, with D perhaps matching TRBD1 (5 bases). This receptor was obtained from a man aged 50 to 60 who received an inactivated influenza vaccine. The sample consisted of CD4+ T cells sorted from PBMCs, taken less than 13 days after vaccination. CDR3 in DNA: TGCAGTGCTAGTTGGGGCGGCAATGAGCAGTTCTTC. This sequence encodes CSASWGGNEQFF.